The rows below give T cell receptor beta chains drawn from one sample of a study of PD-1 blockade in classical Hodgkin lymphoma. The assay was immunoSEQ multiplex PCR, and TCRdb's table has in-frame clones only and misses some. The sample includes approximately 20,000 clones, roughly 80% of them seen just once. Source: peripheral blood mononuclear cells (PBMCs), taken before the second cycle of nivolumab. The receptors here all came from a human donor with classical Hodgkin lymphoma. The CDR3 runs from the conserved cysteine through the conserved F or W. A D gene is named only where the DNA matches it firmly. The listing skips clone size in some rows; elsewhere it reads once, few, many or a size class.

J gene,D gene,V gene,CDR3 length,clone size,CDR3 protein,CDR3 DNA
TRBJ1-1,.,TRBV7-9,16,.,CASSLVGALGNTEAFF,TGTGCCAGCAGCTTAGTGGGGGCCCTGGGGAACACTGAAGCTTTCTTT
TRBJ2-4,.,TRBV6-1,14,.,CASSIERIWDIQYF,TGTGCCAGCAGCATAGAGAGGATTTGGGACATTCAGTACTTC
TRBJ1-1,.,TRBV29-1,11,.,CSVTQGTEAFF,TGCAGCGTTACCCAGGGCACTGAAGCTTTCTTT
TRBJ1-2,.,TRBV19,13,medium-sized,CASSIEGFYGYTF,TGTGCCAGTAGTATAGAAGGGTTCTATGGCTACACCTTC
TRBJ2-1,.,TRBV11-2,14,.,CASSLGPAAGEQFF,TGTGCCAGCAGCTTAGGGCCGGCGGCTGGTGAGCAGTTCTTC
TRBJ1-2,TRBD1,TRBV10-3,14,.,CAIRGTGGVYGYTF,TGTGCCATCAGAGGGACAGGGGGCGTGTATGGCTACACCTTC
TRBJ2-7,TRBD1,TRBV28,15,few,CASSSRTGGIYEQYF,TGTGCCAGCAGTTCCCGGACAGGGGGAATTTACGAGCAGTACTTC
TRBJ2-7,.,TRBV5-5,13,.,CASSFGRTYEQYF,TGTGCCAGCAGCTTCGGACGGACCTACGAGCAGTACTTC
TRBJ2-7,TRBD1,TRBV6-1,13,.,CASRAGGTYEQYF,TGTGCCAGCAGGGCAGGGGGCACCTACGAGCAGTACTTC
TRBJ2-5,.,TRBV6-1,16,.,CASSEIRRTGRETQYF,TGTGCCAGCAGTGAGATTCGCAGGACCGGGCGAGAGACCCAGTACTTC
TRBJ2-2,.,TRBV5-1,15,.,CASSLVPGSTGELFF,TGCGCCAGCAGCTTGGTTCCGGGAAGCACCGGGGAGCTGTTTTTT
TRBJ2-3,TRBD2,TRBV29-1,14,.,CSVDGRAGGDTQYF,TGCAGCGTTGATGGACGGGCGGGAGGCGATACGCAGTATTTT
TRBJ2-2,.,TRBV7-9,15,few,CASSSRSPEPGELFF,TGTGCCAGCAGCTCCAGGAGCCCCGAGCCTGGGGAGCTGTTTTTT
TRBJ2-1,TRBD2,TRBV28,15,.,CASTIAGGNYNEQFF,TGTGCCAGCACCATAGCGGGAGGGAACTACAATGAGCAGTTCTTC
TRBJ2-7,.,TRBV7-9,16,.,CASSPPLGANSYEQYF,TGTGCCAGCAGCCCTCCCCTAGGGGCGAATTCCTACGAGCAGTACTTC
TRBJ1-5,.,TRBV6-1,13,.,CASSESGDQPQHF,TGTGCCAGCAGTGAGTCGGGGGATCAGCCCCAGCATTTT
TRBJ2-3,TRBD1,TRBV30,15,.,CAWSLLTGGTDTQYF,TGTGCCTGGAGTCTTCTGACAGGGGGCACAGATACGCAGTATTTT
TRBJ2-4,.,TRBV6-1,17,.,CASSASWMSGRLNIQYF,TGTGCCAGCAGTGCGTCGTGGATGTCGGGACGGTTAAACATTCAGTACTTC
TRBJ1-1,TRBD1,TRBV5-5,15,.,CASSFWDRVDTEAFF,TGTGCCAGCAGCTTCTGGGACAGGGTTGACACTGAAGCTTTCTTT
TRBJ2-4,.,TRBV27,13,.,CASSRGLTAIQYF,TGTGCCAGCAGCCGGGGACTTACAGCCATTCAGTACTTC
TRBJ2-7,TRBD2,TRBV4-2,14,.,CASSLGLAGGEQYF,TGTGCCAGCAGCCTGGGACTAGCGGGAGGGGAGCAGTACTTC
TRBJ1-3,.,TRBV4-1,13,.,CASSQSVVDTIYF,TGCGCCAGCAGCCAATCTGTCGTAGACACCATATATTTT
TRBJ2-7,TRBD2,TRBV10-3,14,.,CAAQPGLASDEQYF,TGTGCCGCTCAACCGGGACTAGCGAGCGACGAGCAGTACTTC
TRBJ1-5,.,TRBV21-1,14,.,CASSKGVSNQPQHF,TGTGCCAGCAGCAAAGGGGTAAGCAATCAGCCCCAGCATTTT
TRBJ2-5,.,TRBV27,13,.,CASRRTYQETQYF,TGTGCCAGCAGAAGGACATACCAAGAGACCCAGTACTTC
TRBJ2-4,TRBD1,TRBV19,17,.,CASRRRQGMGSKNIQYF,TGTGCCAGTCGCCGCCGACAGGGGATGGGGTCCAAAAACATTCAGTACTTC
TRBJ2-7,TRBD2,TRBV5-6,16,once,CASSTDPGLPRYEQYF,TGTGCCAGCAGCACGGACCCGGGACTACCTAGATACGAGCAGTACTTC
TRBJ2-1,TRBD2,TRBV19,17,.,CASSLGTSGSSYNEQFF,TGTGCCAGTAGTCTCGGGACTAGCGGAAGCTCCTACAATGAGCAGTTCTTC
TRBJ2-3,TRBD2,TRBV28,14,.,CASSRAGSTDTQYF,TGTGCCAGCAGTAGAGCGGGAAGCACAGATACGCAGTATTTT
TRBJ1-4,TRBD1,TRBV27,13,.,CASRGQGVLQLFF,TGTGCCAGCAGAGGACAGGGGGTTCTCCAACTGTTTTTT
TRBJ1-1,.,TRBV23-1,14,.,CASTYDRPRWKAFF,TGCGCCAGCACTTACGACAGGCCAAGATGGAAAGCTTTCTTT
TRBJ2-5,TRBD1,TRBV6-5,15,.,CASSYSGQPQETQYF,TGTGCCAGCAGTTACTCGGGACAGCCTCAAGAGACCCAGTACTTC
TRBJ2-3,.,TRBV14,17,.,CASSQRSFSAEADTQYF,TGTGCCAGCAGCCAAAGATCTTTCTCGGCCGAAGCAGATACGCAGTATTTT
TRBJ2-5,.,TRBV13,13,.,CASSDVGGETQYF,TGTGCCAGCAGCGACGTCGGTGGAGAGACCCAGTACTTC
TRBJ2-1,TRBD2,TRBV19,16,.,CASSMSSLAGVHEQFF,TGTGCCAGTAGTATGAGTTCTCTAGCGGGAGTACATGAGCAGTTCTTC
TRBJ2-4,.,TRBV6-5,14,once,CASRTPGTKNIQYF,TGTGCCAGCAGAACCCCAGGGACAAAAAACATTCAGTACTTC
TRBJ2-7,.,TRBV15,13,medium-sized,CATSRVGGEEQYF,TGTGCCACCAGCAGAGTAGGGGGAGAAGAGCAGTACTTC
TRBJ2-1,.,TRBV13,16,.,CASSLAVGSSYNEQFF,TGTGCCAGCAGCTTAGCGGTCGGGAGTTCCTACAATGAGCAGTTCTTC
TRBJ2-5,.,TRBV28,16,.,CASSLIDGSSQETQYF,TGTGCCAGCAGTTTAATTGACGGGAGTAGCCAAGAGACCCAGTACTTC
TRBJ2-7,TRBD2,TRBV2,15,once,CASREGLAGVDEQYF,TGTGCCAGCAGAGAGGGACTAGCGGGAGTGGACGAGCAGTACTTC
TRBJ1-5,.,TRBV21-1,12,.,CASSKESQPQHF,TGTGCCAGCAGCAAGGAAAGTCAGCCCCAGCATTTT
TRBJ1-5,.,TRBV5-6,16,.,CASSLSSAMSNQPQHF,TGTGCCAGCAGCTTGAGTTCAGCGATGAGCAATCAGCCCCAGCATTTT
TRBJ1-6,TRBD1,TRBV6-1,17,.,CASSARTGVSYNSPLHF,TGTGCCAGCAGTGCTCGAACAGGGGTCTCCTATAATTCACCCCTCCACTTT
TRBJ2-7,.,TRBV18,14,.,CASSPQGPPYEQYF,TGTGCCAGCTCACCCCAGGGCCCCCCCTACGAGCAGTACTTC
TRBJ1-5,TRBD1,TRBV2,14,.,CASSPDRDIQPQHF,TGTGCCAGCAGTCCCGACAGGGATATTCAGCCCCAGCATTTT
TRBJ2-5,.,TRBV6-5,14,.,CASSNRQTGETQYF,TGTGCCAGCAGCAACAGGCAGACGGGAGAGACCCAGTACTTC
TRBJ1-1,.,TRBV18,12,.,CASSPNYGEAFF,TGTGCCAGCTCACCGAATTACGGGGAAGCTTTCTTT
TRBJ2-1,.,TRBV10-3,15,.,CAISEARTYYNEQFF,TGTGCCATCAGTGAAGCCCGGACATACTACAATGAGCAGTTCTTC
TRBJ2-2,.,TRBV19,15,.,CASSNRQGVTGELFF,TGTGCCAGTAGTAACCGACAAGGGGTCACCGGGGAGCTGTTTTTT
TRBJ2-7,.,TRBV28,15,once,CASSPRGPRFYEQYF,TGTGCCAGCAGTCCCCGGGGCCCGAGGTTCTACGAGCAGTACTTC